The 12 T cell receptor beta chains below all came from one sample that was sequenced in a study of cytomegalovirus exposure and HLA in healthy donors. The study ran its PCR with 60 Vbeta and 13 Jbeta primers. The protocol was immunoSEQ multiplex PCR, while the TCRdb copy is restricted to in-frame clones and leaves out a portion. The table includes roughly 140,000 clones, less than 85% detected once. Specimen: PBMCs. The receptors derive from a woman aged 45-65 years in good health and CMV-seropositive.

This chain connects TRBV5-4 to TRBJ1-4; D remains ambiguous. V was cut by 0 bases and J by 4 bases, with 10 bases left in between. The CDR3 is 15 residues long. CDR1 is SGHNT and CDR2 is YYREEE in the germline V gene (reference sequence). The CDR3 loop reads CASSLGSSGNEKLFF. The CDR3 DNA sequence: TGTGCCAGCAGCTTGGGTTCATCGGGTAATGAAAAACTGTTTTTT.

V and J are TRBV18 and TRBJ2-3; 10 positions match TRBD2. Per germline, CDR1 KGHSH and CDR2 LQKENI. Losses at the gene ends were 3 bases for V and 2 bases for J; bases not matched to a gene: 8. The CDR3 is made up of 17 amino acids. The CDR3 DNA sequence: TGTGCCAGCTCACCCCAGCGGGGGGGTTCCATCACAGATACGCAGTATTTT. Translation: CASSPQRGGSITDTQYF.

The rearrangement uses TRBV7-9 and TRBJ1-2; D not certain. Trimming took off 5 bases at V and 2 bases at J, with 15 bases between the two ends. This CDR3 has 15 amino acids. Germline lookup yields CDR1 SEHNR and CDR2 FQNEAQ (reference sequence). DNA for the CDR3: TGTGCCAGCAGCCGATCTGGAGGCAGCAACTATGGCTACACCTTC. Translated: CASSRSGGSNYGYTF.

The chain has TRBV5-8 and TRBJ2-1, with 7 bases matching TRBD2. Trimming at V came to 2 bases and at J to 5 bases, leaving 7 bases not matched to a gene. The CDR3 loop spans 15 amino acids. Looked up from germline, CDR1 is SGHTS and CDR2 is YDEGEE. CDR3 DNA: TGTGCCAGCAGCTTCGGGGAGGGAGGTCACAATGAGCAGTTCTTC. Its translation: CASSFGEGGHNEQFF.

The V call is TRBV10-2, the J call TRBJ2-7; TRBD1 matches at 7 bases. This CDR3 is built from 18 residues. The V segment lost 0 bases and the J segment 3 bases; nucleotides outside the gene matches: 14. The germline V gene has CDR1 WSHSY and CDR2 SAAADI. The CDR3 is CASSESPDLEQGIYEQYF. In DNA, the CDR3 is TGCGCCAGCAGTGAGTCCCCCGACCTCGAACAGGGGATCTACGAGCAGTACTTC.

The rearrangement uses TRBV5-6 and TRBJ2-7, with TRBD2 as a possible D gene (5 bases). The CDR3 consists of 15 residues. Germline loops: CDR1 SGHDT, CDR2 YYEEEE. Trimming removed 0 bases from V and 0 bases from J, with 10 bases in between. The CDR3, as DNA: TGTGCCAGCAGCTTGGCAAGCGGATACTCCTACGAGCAGTACTTC. Translation gives CASSLASGYSYEQYF.

Concerning this clone itself: A junction boundary mismatches the germline segment, possibly from a read error. V usage is TRBV7-9 and J usage is TRBJ2-7; 7 bases align to TRBD1. The CDR3 consists of 14 residues. The germline CDR1 and CDR2 sequences are SEHNR and FQNEAQ (reference sequence). This CDR3 reads CSSSLPGQPYEQYF. CDR3 coding DNA: TGTTCCAGCAGCCTGCCGGGACAGCCCTACGAGCAGTACTTC. The full variable domain, with the rest looked up from reference TRBV7-9 and TRBJ2-7, is DTGVSQNPRHKITKRGQNVTFRCDPISEHNRLYWYRQTLGQGPEFLTYFQNEAQLEKSRLLSDRFSAERPKGSFSTLEIQRTEQGDSAMYLCSSSLPGQPYEQYFGPGTRLTVT.

This chain uses TRBV2 with TRBJ2-7; the match to TRBD1 covers 10 bases. The CDR3 totals 14 residues. The V gene's germline CDR1 is SNHLY and CDR2 FYNNEI. The trim removed 4 bases at V and 7 bases at J, leaving 7 bases unmatched. This CDR3 is CASSADRGFGEQYF. The CDR3 DNA sequence: TGTGCCAGCAGTGCGGACAGGGGGTTCGGGGAGCAGTACTTC. Complete variable domain (other parts from reference TRBV2 and TRBJ2-7): EPEVTQTPSHQVTQMGQEVILRCVPISNHLYFYWYRQILGQKVEFLVSFYNNEISEKSEIFDDQFSVERPDGSNFTLKIRSTKLEDSAMYFCASSADRGFGEQYFGPGTRLTVT.

The rearrangement uses TRBV6-1 and TRBJ1-1, with TRBD1 matching 7 bases. In germline, CDR1 is MNHNS, CDR2 SASEGT. V lost 4 bases to trimming and J lost 10 bases; unmatched junction nucleotides: 15. The CDR3 is 15 residues long. Here the CDR3 reads CASSVGGQWGQGAFF. CDR3 nucleotide sequence: TGTGCCAGCAGTGTTGGGGGACAGTGGGGGCAGGGAGCTTTCTTT.

V gene TRBV9 combines with J gene TRBJ2-3; 11 bases line up with TRBD2. J was trimmed by 2 bases and V by 7 bases; bases with no gene match: 12. The CDR3 runs to 17 residues. The germline gives CDR1 SGDLS, CDR2 YYNGEE. In nucleotides, the CDR3 is TGTGCCAGCTCTAAACAGGCTAGCGGGGGGATCACAGATACGCAGTATTTT. Its protein product is CASSKQASGGITDTQYF.

V gene TRBV7-9 combines with J gene TRBJ1-1; maybe TRBD1 (5 bases). Per the germline V gene, CDR1 is SEHNR and CDR2 is FQNEAQ (reference sequence). Trimming removed 6 bases at V and 0 bases at J, with 17 bases between. The CDR3 runs to 16 residues. CDR3 DNA sequence: TGTGCCAGCAGTTTCCTAGGGGTGCTAATGAACACTGAAGCTTTCTTT. Residues: CASSFLGVLMNTEAFF.

This chain links TRBV2 with TRBJ1-2; tentatively, D is TRBD1 (6 bases). The CDR3 runs to 14 residues. Trimming took 5 bases from V and 5 from J, leaving 15 bases between them. Germline V lookup: CDR1 SNHLY, CDR2 FYNNEI. The CDR3 here is CASSNREGGYGYTF. As DNA, the CDR3 is TGTGCCAGCAGTAACAGGGAGGGAGGTTATGGCTACACCTTC.